This T cell receptor (beta chain) was found in a study of blood T cell repertoires in COVID-19. Study-level information: The United States, Italy and Spain supplied acute and convalescent COVID-19 samples. T cells, B-cell-depleted T cells, or PBMCs supplied cDNA or gDNA.

The authors' processing: Nucleated cell number was recorded as an estimate derived from reference gene primer amplification. TCRdb keeps only in-frame clones here, not all; method: immunoSEQ multiplex PCR. Clone size and the V and J calls come from that table; the DNA yielded D and trimming. The sample shows 25,000 to 30,000 clones, roughly 90% of them seen only once. J was trimmed by 10 bases and V by 3 bases; bases with no gene match: 2. This CDR3 region has 12 residues. The germline V gene has CDR1 KGHSH and CDR2 LQKENI. Sample: peripheral blood. This sequence originates from a human donor in a cohort sampled during active COVID-19. The chain couples TRBV18 to TRBJ2-1; 8 positions agree with TRBD1. The CDR3 spells CASSPPGGEQFF. The CDR3 nucleotides are TGTGCCAGCTCACCGCCAGGGGGCGAGCAGTTCTTC.